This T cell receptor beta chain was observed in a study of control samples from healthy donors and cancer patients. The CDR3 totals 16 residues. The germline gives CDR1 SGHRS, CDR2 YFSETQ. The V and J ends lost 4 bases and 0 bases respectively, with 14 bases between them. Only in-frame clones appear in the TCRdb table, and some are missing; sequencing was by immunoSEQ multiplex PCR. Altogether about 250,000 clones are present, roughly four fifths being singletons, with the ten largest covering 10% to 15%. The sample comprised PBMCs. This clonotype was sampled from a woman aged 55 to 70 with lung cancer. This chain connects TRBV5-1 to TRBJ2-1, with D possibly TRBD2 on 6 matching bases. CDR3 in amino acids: CASSPAGPSSYNEQFF. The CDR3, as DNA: TGCGCCAGCAGCCCAGCGGGCCCTAGCTCCTACAATGAGCAGTTCTTC.